Presented here are 29 T cell receptor beta chains from one specimen sequenced in a study of blood T cell repertoires in COVID-19. The method was immunoSEQ multiplex PCR; TCRdb's version includes in-frame clones alone and lacks a portion of them. The data hold over 150,000 clones, with 94% observed a single time. Sequencing used peripheral blood. These receptors were collected from a man aged 25 to 40 with COVID-19, enrolled during active disease.

The gene calls are TRBV18 and TRBJ1-6; a possible D gene is TRBD1 (5 bases). The length of the CDR3 is 14 residues. Germline CDR1 KGHSH, CDR2 LQKENI. V gave up 3 bases and J gave up 6 bases, with 9 bases separating them. The CDR3 region is CASSPVGANSPLHF. The CDR3 region has the DNA TGTGCCAGCTCACCGGTAGGGGCTAATTCACCCCTCCACTTT.

The chain couples TRBV6-5 to TRBJ1-6; 9 bases align to TRBD1. In germline, CDR1 is MNHEY, CDR2 SVGAGI. V was pared by 7 bases and J by 7 bases, with 8 bases of the junction left unmatched. This CDR3 has 15 amino acids. The CDR3 coding sequence is TGTGCCAGCAACCTAAGGGGGACAGGGAATTCACCCCTCCACTTT. Its translation is CASNLRGTGNSPLHF.

The chain couples TRBV6-2 or TRBV6-3 to TRBJ1-5; TRBD1 matches at 9 bases. Germline V gives CDR1 MNHEY, CDR2 SVGEGT. The CDR3 loop spans 15 amino acids. After removal of 6 bases from V and 3 bases from J, the junction contained 6 bases not matched to a gene. The CDR3 nucleotides are TGTGCCAGCAGCCCCGGGACAGGGCACAATCAGCCCCAGCATTTT. Residues: CASSPGTGHNQPQHF.

The chain links TRBV27 to TRBJ1-6; D is unclear. With 2 bases removed from V and 7 bases from J, the gap between germline ends came to 9 bases. There are 14 residues in the CDR3. Per germline, CDR1 MNHEY and CDR2 SMNVEV (reference sequence). In nucleotides, the CDR3 is TGTGCCAGCAGTTTACCGGGTTACAATTCACCCCTCCACTTT. Residues: CASSLPGYNSPLHF.

The chain uses TRBV15 and TRBJ2-3; D not resolved. CDR1 LNHNV and CDR2 YYDKDF come from the germline V gene (reference sequence). The V and J ends lost 0 bases and 0 bases respectively, with 10 bases between them. CDR3 length equals 16 residues. CDR3 nucleotide sequence: TGTGCCACCAGCAGAGATCTAGACGCTAGCACAGATACGCAGTATTTT. The encoded protein is CATSRDLDASTDTQYF.

V is TRBV10-3 and J is TRBJ2-5; possible D gene TRBD2, 5 bases. V was cut by 6 bases and J by 5 bases, with 16 bases left in between. This CDR3 spans 14 amino acids. Per germline, CDR1 ENHRY and CDR2 SYGVKD. The CDR3 here is CAIRSGLRGETQYF. DNA of the CDR3: TGTGCCATCAGGTCCGGGCTTAGAGGGGAGACCCAGTACTTC.

The chain has TRBV7-3 and TRBJ2-3; D perhaps matches TRBD2 (5 bases). The CDR3 runs 14 residues. Trimming took off 5 bases at V and 7 bases at J, with 16 bases between the two ends. Germline V lookup: CDR1 SGHTA, CDR2 FQGTGA. The CDR3 is CASSPGAGVNTQYF. The DNA for the CDR3 is TGTGCCAGCAGCCCCGGTGCGGGTGTAAATACGCAGTATTTT.

The chain joins TRBV6-5 to TRBJ2-2; TRBD1 matches 9 bases. Germline CDR1 MNHEY, CDR2 SVGAGI. V shed 6 bases, J shed 6 bases, and the junction held 8 bases outside the gene matches. The CDR3 covers 15 residues. The CDR3 region is CASRGQTGGPGELFF. DNA for the CDR3: TGTGCCAGCAGGGGACAAACAGGGGGCCCCGGGGAGCTGTTTTTT.

The chain uses TRBV7-2 and TRBJ1-5; no clear D. Germline lookup yields CDR1 SGHTA and CDR2 FQGNSA. This CDR3 comprises 13 residues. V dropped 0 bases and J dropped 5 bases, with 5 bases sitting between them. The CDR3 nucleotides are TGTGCCAGCAGCTTAGCGAACTATCAGCCCCAGCATTTT. Its translation: CASSLANYQPQHF.

The chain recombines TRBV6-5 with TRBJ1-3, with D tentatively TRBD1 (5 bases). V was clipped by 6 bases and J by 6 bases, with 15 bases between them. This CDR3 contains 14 residues. Looked up from germline, CDR1 is MNHEY and CDR2 is SVGAGI. The CDR3 protein is CASSPTVEANTIYF. DNA of the CDR3: TGTGCCAGCAGCCCGACAGTGGAAGCAAACACCATATATTTT.

The rearrangement joins TRBV5-1 to TRBJ2-6; no clear D. The V gene lost 3 bases and the J gene lost 0 bases, with 7 bases spanning the gap. The CDR3 consists of 15 residues. The germline V gene has CDR1 SGHRS and CDR2 YFSETQ. CDR3 amino acids: CASSSQISGANVLTF. The DNA of the CDR3 is TGCGCCAGCAGCTCACAGATCTCTGGGGCCAACGTCCTGACTTTC. Drawing the rest from reference TRBV5-1 and TRBJ2-6, the complete variable domain is KAGVTQTPRYLIKTRGQQVTLSCSPISGHRSVSWYQQTPGQGLQFLFEYFSETQRNKGNFPGRFSGRQFSNSRSEMNVSTLELGDSALYLCASSSQISGANVLTFGAGSRLTVL.

The rearrangement links TRBV7-3 to TRBJ2-4; possible D gene TRBD2, 6 bases. Between the trimmed V and J ends, which lost 4 bases and 0 bases, there was a span of 13 bases. Germline CDR1 SGHTA, CDR2 FQGTGA. The CDR3 is 16 amino acids. CDR3 region: CASSSTPGLAKNIQYF. CDR3 coding DNA: TGTGCCAGCAGCTCAACCCCGGGACTAGCCAAAAACATTCAGTACTTC. Variable domain in full (rest from reference TRBV7-3 and TRBJ2-4): GAGVSQTPSNKVTEKGKYVELRCDPISGHTALYWYRQSLGQGPEFLIYFQGTGAADDSGLPNDRFFAVRPEGSVSTLKIQRTERGDSAVYLCASSSTPGLAKNIQYFGAGTRLSVL.

This chain joins TRBV6-5 and TRBJ1-4, with D possibly matching TRBD1 (6 bases). The germline V gene encodes CDR1 MNHEY and CDR2 SVGAGI. The CDR3 covers 14 residues. With 5 bases removed from V and 1 base from J, the gap between germline ends came to 8 bases. CDR3 loop: CASSLGGTNEKLFF. CDR3 coding DNA: TGTGCCAGCAGTCTAGGGGGAACTAATGAAAAACTGTTTTTT.

This clone was seen a few times. The gene calls are TRBV6-5 and TRBJ1-2; 9 nucleotides match TRBD1. V was pared by 8 bases and J by 3 bases, with 7 bases of the junction left unmatched. There are 14 residues in the CDR3. The V gene's germline CDR1 is MNHEY and CDR2 SVGAGI. Here the CDR3 reads CASAYRGRDYGYTF. For the CDR3, the DNA is TGTGCCAGCGCATACAGGGGGCGCGACTATGGCTACACCTTC.

V is TRBV4-2 and J is TRBJ2-3, with 11 bases fitting TRBD2. Germline V CDR1 and CDR2: LGHNA, YNFKEQ. With V trimmed by 3 bases and J by 0 bases, 5 bases remained unmatched. The CDR3 runs 17 residues. The CDR3 loop is CASSHPLAGVSTDTQYF. The CDR3 bases are TGTGCCAGCAGCCACCCACTAGCGGGAGTTAGCACAGATACGCAGTATTTT.

The count of this clone is one. The genes are TRBV10-2 and TRBJ1-5; 7 nucleotides match TRBD1. The CDR3 is made up of 17 amino acids. The V gene's germline CDR1 is WSHSY and CDR2 SAAADI. The junction had 8 bases not matched to a gene; V was cut back by 3 bases and J by 0 bases. The CDR3 region is CASSDGRGPDSNQPQHF. CDR3 sequence (DNA): TGCGCCAGCAGTGACGGGAGGGGGCCGGATAGCAATCAGCCCCAGCATTTT.

This chain joins TRBV6-6 and TRBJ1-1; 9 nucleotides agree with TRBD1. V shed 6 bases and J 0 bases; nucleotides not matched to a gene: 5. The germline V gene encodes CDR1 MNHNY and CDR2 SVGAGI (reference sequence). The CDR3 runs to 15 residues. Here the CDR3 DNA reads TGTGCCAGCAGGTACAGGGGGCGGATGAACACTGAAGCTTTCTTT. Encoded protein: CASRYRGRMNTEAFF.

The chain recombines TRBV4-1 with TRBJ1-5; TRBD1 might be the D (5 bases). From germline, CDR1 is MGHRA and CDR2 YSYEKL. The CDR3 length is 15 residues. The V end lost 0 bases, the J end lost 7 bases, and 13 bases lay between the germline ends. CDR3: CASSQDWAGRQPQHF. CDR3 bases: TGCGCCAGCAGCCAAGATTGGGCAGGGCGGCAGCCCCAGCATTTT.

V and J are TRBV10-3 and TRBJ2-2, with unresolved D. V was clipped by 3 bases and J by 4 bases, with 9 bases between them. Germline CDR1 ENHRY, CDR2 SYGVKD. The CDR3 has 14 residues. The CDR3 coding sequence is TGTGCCATCAGTGATGCTAAGAGCACCGGGGAGCTGTTTTTT. Translation: CAISDAKSTGELFF.

This rearrangement joins TRBV19 to TRBJ2-7; maybe TRBD1 (6 bases). Germline CDR1 and CDR2: LNHDA and SQIVND (reference sequence). The length of the CDR3 is 17 residues. Trimming cost V 3 bases and J 2 bases, with 20 bases left between them. The CDR3 is CASSILADRTSAYEQYF. CDR3 nucleotide sequence: TGTGCCAGTAGTATTCTGGCCGACAGGACTTCTGCCTACGAGCAGTACTTC.

The chain is built from TRBV10-3 and TRBJ1-1; 10 nucleotides align to TRBD1. Trimming at V came to 5 bases and at J to 0 bases, leaving 6 bases not matched to a gene. The germline gives CDR1 ENHRY, CDR2 SYGVKD. The CDR3 contains 16 residues. The CDR3 spells CAISRTGGSLNTEAFF. The CDR3 bases are TGTGCCATCAGTAGGACAGGGGGATCCCTGAACACTGAAGCTTTCTTT.

This rearrangement joins TRBV19 to TRBJ1-6; D not resolved. From germline, CDR1 is LNHDA and CDR2 SQIVND (reference sequence). The CDR3 extends over 14 amino acids. V lost 9 bases, J lost 4 bases, and 13 bases lay in between. Here the CDR3 DNA reads TGTGCCAGCAAAGGGAGGGATTATAATTCACCCCTCCACTTT. This gives the protein CASKGRDYNSPLHF.

V gene TRBV5-5 combines with J gene TRBJ1-1; TRBD1 matches 7 bases. Germline V CDR1 and CDR2: SGHKS, YYEKEE (reference sequence). The CDR3 spans 13 residues. The V and J ends lost 3 bases and 3 bases, in that order; junction bases with no gene match: 2. Here the CDR3 reads CASSWQGDTEAFF. CDR3 in DNA: TGTGCCAGCAGCTGGCAGGGGGACACTGAAGCTTTCTTT.

CDR3 residues: CASSQGANQGMNTEAFF. The CDR3 bases are TGTGCCAGCAGCCAAGGGGCCAACCAGGGGATGAACACTGAAGCTTTCTTT. The rearrangement links TRBV3-1 (or the pseudogene TRBV3-2) to TRBJ1-1; tentatively, D is TRBD1 (6 bases). Trimming took off 1 base at V and 0 bases at J, with 15 bases between the two ends. The CDR3 has 17 residues. The germline V gene encodes CDR1 LGHDT and CDR2 YNNKEL (reference sequence).

V usage is TRBV11-3 and J usage is TRBJ1-1; D ambiguous. CDR1 SGHNT and CDR2 YENEEA come from the germline V gene. The CDR3 totals 18 residues. Trimming took off 4 bases at V and 3 bases at J, with 24 bases between the two ends. CDR3: CASSWVPWTSSEDTEAFF. The DNA for the CDR3 is TGTGCCAGCAGCTGGGTCCCATGGACTAGTTCGGAGGACACTGAAGCTTTCTTT.

The rearrangement joins TRBV3-1 (or the pseudogene TRBV3-2) to TRBJ1-4; TRBD1 agrees at 9 bases. Germline loops: CDR1 LGHDT, CDR2 YNNKEL (reference sequence). The CDR3 has 16 residues. The V and J ends lost 4 bases and 8 bases, in that order; junction bases with no gene match: 11. CDR3 in DNA: TGTGCCAGCAGCCCCATATCCGGGACAGGGAGGGAAAAACTGTTTTTT. Its translation: CASSPISGTGREKLFF.

This rearrangement joins TRBV9 to TRBJ2-3; tentative D call: TRBD1 (5 bases). Trimming cost V 5 bases and J 4 bases, with 20 bases left between them. Germline values: CDR1 SGDLS, CDR2 YYNGEE. The CDR3 loop spans 16 amino acids. The CDR3 reads CASRAHDGQGPDTQYF. In DNA, the CDR3 is TGTGCCAGCAGGGCCCACGACGGGCAGGGTCCAGATACGCAGTATTTT. Looking up the rest from reference TRBV9 and TRBJ2-3 gives the full variable domain: DSGVTQTPKHLITATGQRVTLRCSPRSGDLSVYWYQQSLDQGLQFLIQYYNGEERAKGNILERFSAQQFPDLHSELNLSSLELGDSALYFCASRAHDGQGPDTQYFGPGTRLTVL.

The chain carries TRBV5-1 and TRBJ1-1; D is perhaps TRBD1 (5 bases). This CDR3 has 14 amino acids. V gave up 6 bases and J gave up 3 bases, with 15 bases separating them. Germline CDR1 reads SGHRS; CDR2 reads YFSETQ. The CDR3 spells CASTLYGGDTEAFF. The DNA of the CDR3 is TGCGCCAGCACGCTTTATGGGGGGGACACTGAAGCTTTCTTT.

This clone was recorded only once. This chain links TRBV12-3 or TRBV12-4 with TRBJ2-1; TRBD2 might be the D (5 bases). The CDR3 has 13 amino acids. V was pared by 5 bases and J by 9 bases, with 14 bases between. The CDR3 sequence: CASSPRGSGEQFF. CDR3 in DNA: TGTGCCAGCAGTCCCCGAGGGTCGGGTGAGCAGTTCTTC.